The sequence of this TCR beta chain was determined in a study of cytomegalovirus exposure and HLA in healthy donors. Broader study findings: Presence/absence comparisons presumed near-even sequencing depth among donors.

60 Vbeta and 13 Jbeta primers were used in PCR. Sequenced by immunoSEQ multiplex PCR; TCRdb stores in-frame clones only, minus some. The sample consists of 40,000 or so clones, about 60% of them appearing once. V lost 3 bases to trimming and J lost 4 bases, with 20 bases between them. Germline-derived CDR1 and CDR2 are SGHRS and YFSETQ. The CDR3 has 16 residues. This clone has just a few counts. Its antigen is not known. This clonotype was sampled from a human donor in good health. Material: PBMCs. V gene TRBV5-1 combines with J gene TRBJ2-7, with D perhaps matching TRBD2 (6 bases). The CDR3 loop is CASSSRTGTLTYEQYF. CDR3 bases: TGCGCCAGCAGCTCCAGAACCGGGACTCTCACATACGAGCAGTACTTC.